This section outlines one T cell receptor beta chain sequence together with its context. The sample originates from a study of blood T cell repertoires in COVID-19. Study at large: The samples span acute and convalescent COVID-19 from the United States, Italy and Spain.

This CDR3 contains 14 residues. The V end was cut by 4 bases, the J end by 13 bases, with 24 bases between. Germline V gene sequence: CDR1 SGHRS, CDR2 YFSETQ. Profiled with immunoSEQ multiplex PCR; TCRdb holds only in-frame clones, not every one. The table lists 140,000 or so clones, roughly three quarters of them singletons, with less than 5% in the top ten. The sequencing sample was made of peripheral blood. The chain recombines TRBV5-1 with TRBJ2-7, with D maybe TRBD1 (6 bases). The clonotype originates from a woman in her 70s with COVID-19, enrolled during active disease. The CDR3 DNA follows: TGCGCCAGCAGCACTTCGGACCCCGGGACACCGCCCTACTTC. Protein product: CASSTSDPGTPPYF.